Below, 9 T cell receptor beta chains from the same sample are listed, as sequenced in a study of T cell responses to AZD1222 COVID-19 vaccine. Repertoires were generated with immunoSEQ multiplex PCR, while TCRdb's copy carries only in-frame clones and drops some. In the table there are roughly 81,000 clones, 80% to 90% of which are singletons. Sample: peripheral blood, taken on day 0 of AZD1222 vaccination. The origin of the receptors is an adult in good health.

The chain combines TRBV9 with TRBJ1-1; the match to TRBD1 covers 7 bases. Germline loops: CDR1 SGDLS, CDR2 YYNGEE. V was clipped by 0 bases and J by 1 base; unmatched bases: 6. This CDR3 is built from 16 residues. The CDR3 reads CASSVDSTGRNTEAFF. The CDR3 DNA is TGTGCCAGCAGCGTAGATTCGACAGGGAGGAACACTGAAGCTTTCTTT.

CDR3: CASSPRMAGYGTGDEKLFF. The CDR3 DNA is TGTGCCAGCAGTCCAAGAATGGCGGGGTACGGGACAGGCGATGAAAAACTGTTTTTT. The chain employs TRBV2 and TRBJ1-4; TRBD1 agrees at 8 bases. Unmatched junction bases numbered 20, after V lost 5 bases and J lost 6 bases. Germline CDR1 SNHLY, CDR2 FYNNEI. This CDR3 is 19 amino acids long.

The chain combines TRBV6-2 or TRBV6-3 with TRBJ1-4; D is unclear. Between the trimmed V and J ends, which lost 2 bases and 6 bases, there was a span of 7 bases. The CDR3 is 13 amino acids. The germline V gene has CDR1 MNHEY and CDR2 SVGEGT. The CDR3 protein is CASSYNPDEKLFF. As DNA, the CDR3 is TGTGCCAGCAGTTACAACCCCGATGAAAAACTGTTTTTT.

This clone has only one observation. V is TRBV27 and J is TRBJ1-4, with 9 bases matching TRBD1. With 5 bases clipped from V and 7 bases from J, the junction kept 8 bases outside the gene matches. This CDR3 contains 15 residues. Germline V lookup: CDR1 MNHEY, CDR2 SMNVEV (reference sequence). In DNA, the CDR3 is TGTGCCAGCAGTCTATACGGGACAGGGCTTGAAAAACTGTTTTTT. This codes for CASSLYGTGLEKLFF.

V is TRBV12-5 and J is TRBJ2-1, with D unresolved. The V end was cut by 2 bases, the J end by 4 bases, with 9 bases between. The germline CDR1 and CDR2 sequences are LGHNT and FRNRAP. There are 14 residues in the CDR3. The CDR3 sequence is CASGLSTWYNEQFF. Here the CDR3 DNA reads TGTGCTAGTGGTTTGTCCACATGGTACAATGAGCAGTTCTTC.

The V call is TRBV11-3, the J call TRBJ1-2; D ambiguous. V was cut by 0 bases and J by 5 bases, with 7 bases left in between. The CDR3 is made up of 13 amino acids. Germline CDR1 reads SGHNT; CDR2 reads YENEEA. This chain's CDR3 is CASSLDLSYGYTF. The DNA for the CDR3 is TGTGCCAGCAGCTTAGATCTGAGTTATGGCTACACCTTC.

The chain carries TRBV6-6 and TRBJ1-2; tentatively, D is TRBD1 (6 bases). The CDR3 sequence is 13 residues long. Trimming removed 7 bases from V and 1 base from J, with 10 bases in between. Germline V gene data show CDR1 as MNHNY and CDR2 as SVGAGI (reference sequence). The CDR3 spells CASTRDNNYGYTF. For the CDR3, the DNA is TGTGCCAGCACCCGGGACAATAACTATGGCTACACCTTC.

This chain links TRBV11-3 with TRBJ2-3, with D uncertain. This CDR3 is 12 amino acids long. Per germline, CDR1 SGHNT and CDR2 YENEEA. V dropped 2 bases and J dropped 8 bases, with 8 bases sitting between them. CDR3 sequence reads: CASSLTAGTQYF. The CDR3 nucleotides are TGTGCCAGCAGCTTAACCGCCGGTACGCAGTATTTT.

V and J are TRBV5-1 and TRBJ2-7, with D possibly matching TRBD1 (6 bases). The CDR3 is 15 amino acids. CDR1 and CDR2 from the germline V gene are SGHRS and YFSETQ. Trimming left V 5 bases short and J 2 bases short, with 17 bases between. The CDR3 coding sequence is TGCGCCAGCAGGCCCGGACAGACTTCGACCTACGAGCAGTACTTC. Protein sequence: CASRPGQTSTYEQYF.